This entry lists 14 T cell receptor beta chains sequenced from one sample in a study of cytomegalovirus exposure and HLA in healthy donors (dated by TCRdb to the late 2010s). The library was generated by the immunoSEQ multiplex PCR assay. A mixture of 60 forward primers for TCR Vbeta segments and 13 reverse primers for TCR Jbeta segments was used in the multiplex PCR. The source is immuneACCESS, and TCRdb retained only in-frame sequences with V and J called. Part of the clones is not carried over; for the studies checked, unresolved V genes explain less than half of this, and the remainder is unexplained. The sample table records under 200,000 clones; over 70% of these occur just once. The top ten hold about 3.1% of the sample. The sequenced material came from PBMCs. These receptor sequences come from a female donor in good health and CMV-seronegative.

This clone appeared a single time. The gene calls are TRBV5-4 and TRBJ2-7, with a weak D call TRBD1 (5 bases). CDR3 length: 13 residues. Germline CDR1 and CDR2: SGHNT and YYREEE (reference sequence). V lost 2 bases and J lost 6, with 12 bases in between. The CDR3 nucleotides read TGTGCCAGCAGCTTAAGGGGAAGTCGCGAGCAGTACTTC. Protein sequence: CASSLRGSREQYF.

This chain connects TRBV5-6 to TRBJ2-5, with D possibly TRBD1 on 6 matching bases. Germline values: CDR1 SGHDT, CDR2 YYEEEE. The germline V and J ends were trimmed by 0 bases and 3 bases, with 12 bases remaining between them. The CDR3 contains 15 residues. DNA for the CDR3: TGTGCCAGCAGCTTGGCCGGGGCAGGGGAAGAGACCCAGTACTTC. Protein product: CASSLAGAGEETQYF.

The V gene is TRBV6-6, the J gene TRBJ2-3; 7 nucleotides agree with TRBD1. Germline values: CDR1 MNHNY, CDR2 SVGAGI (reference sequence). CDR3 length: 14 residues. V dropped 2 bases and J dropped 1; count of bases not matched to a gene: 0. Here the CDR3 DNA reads TGTGCCAGCAGTTACGGGACAGGCACAGATACGCAGTATTTT. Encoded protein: CASSYGTGTDTQYF.

The CDR3 DNA follows: TGTGCCAGCAGCTTGGGACAGGGGGGTAATTCACCCCTCCACTTT. Its translation is CASSLGQGGNSPLHF. The V and J genes are TRBV7-2 and TRBJ1-6; 11 bases align to TRBD1. Losses at the gene ends were 3 bases for V and 6 bases for J; bases not matched to a gene: 1. The CDR3 contains 15 residues. Germline V gene lookup returns CDR1 SGHTA and CDR2 FQGNSA.

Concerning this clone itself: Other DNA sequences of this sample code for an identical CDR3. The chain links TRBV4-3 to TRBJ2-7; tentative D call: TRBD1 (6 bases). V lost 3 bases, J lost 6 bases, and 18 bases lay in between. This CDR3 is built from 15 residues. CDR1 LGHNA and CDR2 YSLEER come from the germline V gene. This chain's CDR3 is CASSHYRDIGSEQYF. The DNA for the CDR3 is TGCGCCAGCAGCCACTACCGGGACATCGGCTCCGAGCAGTACTTC.

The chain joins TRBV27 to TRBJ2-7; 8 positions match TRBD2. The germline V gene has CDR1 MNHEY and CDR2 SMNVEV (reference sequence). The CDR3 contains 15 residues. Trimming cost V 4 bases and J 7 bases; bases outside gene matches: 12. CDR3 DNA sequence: TGTGCCAGCAGTTCATATAGCGGGGTGGGTCTGGAGCAGTACTTC. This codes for CASSSYSGVGLEQYF.

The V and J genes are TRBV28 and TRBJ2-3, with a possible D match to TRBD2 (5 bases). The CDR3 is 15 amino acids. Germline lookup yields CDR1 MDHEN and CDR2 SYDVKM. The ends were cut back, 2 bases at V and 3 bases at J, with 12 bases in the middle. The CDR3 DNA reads TGTGCCAGCAGTTTACAGCGGATGGGGACAGATACGCAGTATTTT. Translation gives CASSLQRMGTDTQYF.

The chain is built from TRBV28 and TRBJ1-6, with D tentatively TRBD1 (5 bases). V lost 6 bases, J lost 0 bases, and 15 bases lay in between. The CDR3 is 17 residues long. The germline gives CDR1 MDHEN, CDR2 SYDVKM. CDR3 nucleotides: TGTGCCAGCAGAGATCAGGGCCTCAGCTCCTATAATTCACCCCTCCACTTT. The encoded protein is CASRDQGLSSYNSPLHF.

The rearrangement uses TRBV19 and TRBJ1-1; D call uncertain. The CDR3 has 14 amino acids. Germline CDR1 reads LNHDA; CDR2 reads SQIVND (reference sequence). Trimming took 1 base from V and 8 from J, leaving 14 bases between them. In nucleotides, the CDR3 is TGTGCCAGTAGTATAGTAGTCGGGGAGAGGGAAGCTTTCTTT. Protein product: CASSIVVGEREAFF.

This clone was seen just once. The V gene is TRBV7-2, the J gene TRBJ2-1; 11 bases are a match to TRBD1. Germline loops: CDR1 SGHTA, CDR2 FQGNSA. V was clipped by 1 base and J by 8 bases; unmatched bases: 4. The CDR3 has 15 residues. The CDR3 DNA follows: TGTGCCAGCAGCTTAGGATGGACAGGGGGCTATGAGCAGTTCTTC. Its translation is CASSLGWTGGYEQFF.

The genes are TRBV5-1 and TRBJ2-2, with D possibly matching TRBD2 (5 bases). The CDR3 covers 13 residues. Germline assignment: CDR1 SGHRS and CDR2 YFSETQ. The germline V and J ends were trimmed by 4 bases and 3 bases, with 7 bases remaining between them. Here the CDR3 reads CASSRTYTGELFF. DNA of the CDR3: TGCGCCAGCAGCCGGACTTACACCGGGGAGCTGTTTTTT. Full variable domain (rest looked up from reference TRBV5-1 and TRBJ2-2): KAGVTQTPRYLIKTRGQQVTLSCSPISGHRSVSWYQQTPGQGLQFLFEYFSETQRNKGNFPGRFSGRQFSNSRSEMNVSTLELGDSALYLCASSRTYTGELFFGEGSRLTVL.

In nucleotides, the CDR3 is TGTGCCAGCAGCCATAGACAGGGCATGAACACTGAAGCTTTCTTT. Its translation is CASSHRQGMNTEAFF. The gene calls are TRBV7-6 and TRBJ1-1, with 7 positions matching TRBD1. Germline CDR1 reads SGHVS; CDR2 reads FNYEAQ. After removal of 5 bases from V and 0 bases from J, the junction contained 6 bases not matched to a gene. This CDR3 comprises 15 residues.

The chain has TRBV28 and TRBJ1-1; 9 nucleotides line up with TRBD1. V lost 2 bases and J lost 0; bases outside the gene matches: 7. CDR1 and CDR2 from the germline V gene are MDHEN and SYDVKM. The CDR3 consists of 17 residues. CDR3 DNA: TGTGCCAGCAGTTTAATCGGGACAGGGAGGCTGAACACTGAAGCTTTCTTT. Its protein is CASSLIGTGRLNTEAFF.

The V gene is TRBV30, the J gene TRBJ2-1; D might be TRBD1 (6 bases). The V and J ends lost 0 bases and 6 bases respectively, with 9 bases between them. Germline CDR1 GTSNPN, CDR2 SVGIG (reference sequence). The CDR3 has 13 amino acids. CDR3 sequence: CAWSVGHTNEQFF. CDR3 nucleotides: TGTGCCTGGAGTGTGGGACACACCAATGAGCAGTTCTTC.